The T cell receptor (beta chain) described here comes from a study of cytomegalovirus exposure and HLA in healthy donors. Trimming removed 5 bases from V and 3 bases from J; junction bases left unmatched: 5. The CDR3 runs 14 residues. Germline CDR1 is MNHNY and CDR2 is SVGAGI (reference sequence). General study points: Later, an analysis showed that TCR beta chains associated with HLA were more clonally expanded than others that were equally common. Previously analyzed data showed that most TCR beta V segments were productive at a frequency of about 87% or about 30%. Relative to the approximately 700-donor mean, N-insertions were reportedly fewer in an Asian-associated ancestry cluster in a later analysis. Follow-up analysis later connected one missense variant in DCLRE1C with trimming of TCR beta V- and J-genes.

In the PCR, 60 Vbeta and 13 Jbeta primers were used. The repertoire was sequenced with immunoSEQ multiplex PCR; TCRdb's copy has only in-frame clones and lacks some. This table has roughly 71,000 clones, 60% to 65% appearing once. Of note for this clone: The antigen remains unidentified.

The sequenced sample consisted of PBMCs. The clonotype was recovered from a man aged 25-45 years in good health and CMV-seronegative. V and J are TRBV6-6 and TRBJ2-7, with 9 bases matching TRBD1. For the CDR3, the DNA is TGTGCCAGCAGTCCACCGGGACAGGGCTACGAGCAGTACTTC. As protein: CASSPPGQGYEQYF.